Reported below is one T cell receptor beta chain. Its antigen is still unknown. No base quality information exists; no much larger clone differs at one position. The method behind the library was the immunoSEQ multiplex PCR assay. For the multiplex PCR, a mixture combining 60 forward primers for TCR Vbeta segments and 13 reverse primers for TCR Jbeta segments was used. Amplification of the CDR3 region of rearranged TCR beta genes was performed with a multiplex PCR assay on genomic DNA. The amplified TCR beta libraries were sequenced on the Illumina HiSeq System as 87-base-pair reads. Per the source publication's procedure: In a later analysis, around 80 million unique TCR beta chains were counted across the roughly 700 repertoires, and approximately 11 million of these chains were shared by at least two donors. Raw reads were error-corrected and collapsed into unique sequences by a nearest-neighbor algorithm in which closely related sequences were merged to remove PCR and sequencing errors. Alignment of CDR3 sequences to IMGT reference sequences was used to assign V, D and J gene segments. For a sequence to be retained, a match of at least six nucleotides to both a V gene segment and a J gene segment was required. Rearrangements were classified as productive when the CDR3 lacked stop codons and remained in frame with V and J, and all other rearrangements were classified as non-productive. Following IMGT convention, CDR3 was defined as the stretch from the second conserved V-encoded cysteine up to the conserved J-encoded phenylalanine. The earlier analysis of 500 to 650 of the donors excluded any sequence lacking an unambiguous match to a single V gene segment. In an earlier analysis of several hundred of the donors, V segments were called functional above 56.7% productive rearrangements and were called segregating when the between-donor standard deviation exceeded 5%. A statistical classification framework was built for diagnosing cytomegalovirus status from the catalog of TCR beta chain sequences. In a later analysis, TCR nucleotide sequences were compared against IMGT/GENE-DB human TR gene sequences so that V and J genes could be assigned. Using the TCRdist pipeline, a later analysis assigned CDR3 sequences along with most-parsimonious VDJ recombination scenarios. A later analysis defined each TCR beta chain by its CDR3 amino acid sequence plus V-gene family, and excluded reads lacking a unique V-gene family. To address suspected cross-contamination and a sequencing artifact, a later analysis removed roughly 640 highly shared, low-generation-probability nucleotide sequences. A later analysis calculated a clonal expansion index for each public chain from normalized within-repertoire ranks of inferred template counts. In a later analysis, generation probabilities were computed using a VDJ recombination model fitted to out-of-frame rearrangements, and the results were checked against IGoR. A later analysis scored TCR-TCR, TCR-HLA and TCR-CMV co-occurrence with hypergeometric tests, applying a repertoire-size bias correction to TCR pairs. A later analysis estimated false discovery rates by permuting HLA or CMV assignments 20 times. In a later analysis, co-occurring TCRs were grouped using DBSCAN, with TCRdist sequence similarity added in when clustering inside HLA-allele-positive subsets. Co-occurrence clustering excluded repertoires with fewer than 30,000 or more than 120,000 public chains, plus five with anomalous nucleotide sharing. TCRdb holds this immuneACCESS table with in-frame rearrangements only. Some clones are missing; in checked studies, unresolved V genes explain under half, and the rest has no known cause. V and J calls and clone size are copied from that table; D and trimming were computed from the DNA. The sample has more than 85,000 clones on record, about 68% of them singletons. The ten largest clones take up roughly 15% of the sample.

The cohort comprised fewer than 750 healthy bone marrow donors. At the time of sampling, all cohort members were nominally healthy, though unrecorded immune exposures were likely present. The donor was CMV seropositive and belonged to the group of over 250 seropositive cohort members. Every donor gave a peripheral blood sample, and the peripheral blood mononuclear cells from that sample were used for TCR beta sequencing. Genomic DNA was extracted from the blood cell samples with the Qiagen DNeasy Blood Extraction Kit. This record comes from a study of cytomegalovirus exposure and HLA in healthy donors (dated by TCRdb to the late 2010s). Background for the entire study: According to an earlier analysis of a few hundred of the donors, about 179 million T cells yielded approximately 120 million unique TCR beta sequences and 276 Gb of sequence data. Approximately 300 gigabases of sequencing data and 91 million or so unique TCR sequences made up an early release that covered nearly 650 HLA-typed donors. To decide whether each TCR beta V gene segment behaved as functional or pseudogenic, an earlier analysis of approximately 590 of the donors relied on high-throughput TCR beta sequencing. The T cell repertoires of 666 subjects were profiled by immunosequencing and related to cytomegalovirus serostatus. HLA typing included class I and class II loci at four-digit resolution. A separate validation cohort of more than 100 different subjects was used in addition to the roughly 640-subject first cohort. A later analysis re-examined previously published TCR beta repertoires from around 670 donors and added high-resolution HLA genotyping to investigate patterns of TCR occurrence. Because of strong linkage in the cohort, 5 or 6 DR-DQ haplotypes were treated as single units for association and clustering. The study was designed to test whether signatures of past pathogen exposure could be identified by cataloging public T cell receptors. On average, around 200,000 unique TCR beta nucleotide sequences were sequenced per donor among a few hundred genotyped donors of the cohort, with roughly 20% of those sequences being non-productive. Donor age, sex, ethnicity and CMV serostatus were collected together with the repertoire data. In a later genetic analysis, genome-wide SNP genotypes for about three fifths of the roughly 670 donors were used, and that subset was treated as a discovery cohort. Of the 350 to 400 genotyped donors, approximately 82% fell in the genetic ancestry cluster associated with self-reported Caucasian donors. Every repertoire in the discovery cohort had been generated on one and the same sequencing platform. The study combined high-throughput TCR immunosequencing, statistical association of individual TCRs with disease status, and machine learning to predict cytomegalovirus infection status. Typing coverage differed by locus: A, B, C, DRB1 and DQB1 were typed in about 629-640 donors, DQA1 in approximately 520, DPA1 in 600 to 610, and DPB1 in about 450. Rather than drawing on any new phenotypic data, the later analysis identified candidate immune exposures from TCR beta sequences and the way those sequences occurred across donors.

From the germline V gene (reference sequence), CDR1 is GTSNPN and CDR2 is SVGIG. The CDR3, from cysteine to phenylalanine, totals 15 residues. The CDR3 DNA has 45 bases and is translated from base 1. The germline V and J ends show losses of 3 bases and 8 bases respectively, and no gene match explains 10 bases of the junction. The study at large found these results: For the cohort, immune exposure information was limited to CMV serostatus. According to a later analysis, most CMV-associated TCR beta chains appeared to be HLA-restricted, and the HLA associations seemed to be driven largely by CMV exposure. When HLA alleles, especially DR and DQ, strongly co-occurred, attributing TCR associations to individual alleles was difficult. According to the authors, the approach could potentially be generalized to other disease states and immunological phenotypes. In both the original and validation cohorts, the classifier was reported to diagnose cytomegalovirus status with high specificity and sensitivity. In a later analysis, TCR association rates were found to vary across HLA loci, with the most associated TCRs seen for DRB1 alleles and the fewest for HLA-C alleles. Roughly uniform sequencing depth across donors was assumed in presence/absence analyses, although this assumption may not hold. The sequencing pipeline was judged likely to have produced a cluster of highly shared sequence variants as a technical artifact. Because the 87-base-pair reads could not distinguish some IMGT-functional V segments, including TRBV6-2 and TRBV6-3, those segments were excluded. In vitro tests confirmed that a few of the cytomegalovirus-associated TCR beta chains recognize cytomegalovirus antigens. The cohort was sequenced for TCR beta chains only, and without alpha or paired-chain data the features that could be detected were limited. In a later analysis, HLA-associated TCR beta chains showed more clonal expansion and lower generation probabilities than non-associated chains that were equally common. In a later analysis, several top co-occurrence clusters were reported to appear linked to parvovirus B19, influenza, CMV and Epstein-Barr virus. Compared with the approximately 600-donor mean, donors in an Asian-associated ancestry cluster had fewer N-insertions in productive TCRs, according to a later genetic analysis. The earlier analysis of a few hundred of the donors excluded approximately 15 rarely observed V segments, including chromosome 9 orphons, because counts were too low. Most TCR sequences were observed very rarely across donors, whereas some public TCRs were present in many individuals. Correlated functional status among segregating V segments might reflect linkage disequilibrium, but an unknown experimental factor could not be ruled out. A further reported finding was that TCR beta sequences accurately predicted the HLA-A and HLA-B alleles for most subjects in the first cohort. HLA typing was unavailable for some donors at each locus, so association tests used only the typed subset. At a false discovery rate of 0.05, a later analysis linked 15,000 to 20,000 TCR beta sequences to specific HLA alleles. Broadly in line with IMGT annotations, most TCR beta V segments showed up in productive rearrangements about 87% or about 30% of the time in an earlier analysis of approximately 640 of the donors. In the study, around 150 TCR beta chains were listed as associated with cytomegalovirus. V-gene and J-gene trimming of TCR beta chains was associated with a missense DCLRE1C variant in a later genetic analysis, and the association was replicated in an independent cohort.

This clonotype was obtained from a male donor in good health and CMV-seropositive. The V gene is TRBV30 and the J gene is TRBJ1-2, with TRBD1 matching 12 junction bases. The sequenced sample consisted of PBMCs. CDR3 sequence: CAWRGTGGASRGYTF. The nucleotide sequence reads TGTGCCTGGAGGGGGACAGGGGGCGCCTCGAGGGGCTACACCTTC. Reference TRBV30 and TRBJ1-2 proteins supply the regions before and after the CDR3; the full variable domain is: SQTIHQWPATLVQPVGSPLSLECTVEGTSNPNLYWYRQAAGRGLQLLFYSVGIGQISSEVPQNLSASRPQDRQFILSSKKLLLSDSGFYLCAWRGTGGASRGYTFGSGTRLTVV.